This T cell receptor beta chain stems from a study of blood T cell repertoires in COVID-19. The CDR3 has 17 residues. With 5 bases clipped from V and 3 bases from J, the junction kept 10 bases outside the gene matches. Looked up from germline, CDR1 is SGHRS and CDR2 is YFSETQ. Only one count was recorded for this clone. TCRdb's copy holds only in-frame clones and misses some; the assay was immunoSEQ multiplex PCR. The repertoire holds under 200,000 clones, around 90% seen once, with approximately 0.5% in the top ten. The receptor was isolated from a man between 60 and 70 years old with COVID-19, enrolled during active disease. The chain recombines TRBV5-1 with TRBJ2-3, with 12 bases fitting TRBD2. The sequenced material came from peripheral blood. The CDR3 region is CASRPPHGLAGTDTQYF. As DNA, the CDR3 is TGCGCCAGCAGGCCCCCCCACGGACTAGCGGGAACAGATACGCAGTATTTT.